This T cell receptor beta chain was found in a study of T-cell reconstitution after alpha-beta-depleted transplantation in children. This clonotype showed up many times. Antigen specificity is unknown. Unique molecular identifiers were incorporated into the prepared TCRbeta library. TCRdb fed the PCR reads into MiXCR, producing one record per CDR3 protein. The sample yields about 150,000 distinct CDR3 sequences, approximately 12% seen once. Study-wide results and limits: T-cell numbers and diversity one year post-transplant derived largely from freshly generated T cells. It was reported that alpha-beta T cells came from several hundred expanded graft clones (about two months after transplant). High day-60 TCRbeta diversity in some patients came from surviving recipient T cells and thymic progenitors.

CDR1 DFQATT and CDR2 SNEGSKA come from the germline V gene (reference sequence). The V and J ends lost 5 bases and 6 bases, in that order; junction bases with no gene match: 15. The CDR3 is made up of 17 amino acids. The sequence came from a boy aged 2 to 10 with acute myeloid leukemia, due to receive a stem cell transplant. The sequenced sample was PBMCs, obtained before TCRalphabeta/CD19-depleted stem cell transplant. The V gene is TRBV20-1, the J gene TRBJ2-2; the match to TRBD2 covers 10 bases. This CDR3 is CSAGISGRFSHSGELFF. CDR3 bases: TGCAGTGCTGGGATTAGCGGGAGGTTCAGTCATTCCGGGGAGCTGTTTTTT.